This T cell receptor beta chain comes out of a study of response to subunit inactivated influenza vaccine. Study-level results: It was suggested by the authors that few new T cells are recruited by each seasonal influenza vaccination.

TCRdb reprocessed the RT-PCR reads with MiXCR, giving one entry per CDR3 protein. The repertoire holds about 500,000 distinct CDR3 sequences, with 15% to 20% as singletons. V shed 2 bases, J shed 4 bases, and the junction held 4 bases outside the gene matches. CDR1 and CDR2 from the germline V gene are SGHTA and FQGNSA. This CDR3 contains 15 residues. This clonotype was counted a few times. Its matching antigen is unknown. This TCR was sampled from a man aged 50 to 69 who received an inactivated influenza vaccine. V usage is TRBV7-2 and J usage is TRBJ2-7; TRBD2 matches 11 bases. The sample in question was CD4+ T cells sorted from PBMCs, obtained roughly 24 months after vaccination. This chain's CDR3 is CASSLMASGRYEQYF. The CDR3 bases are TGTGCCAGCAGCTTAATGGCTAGCGGGAGGTACGAGCAGTACTTC.